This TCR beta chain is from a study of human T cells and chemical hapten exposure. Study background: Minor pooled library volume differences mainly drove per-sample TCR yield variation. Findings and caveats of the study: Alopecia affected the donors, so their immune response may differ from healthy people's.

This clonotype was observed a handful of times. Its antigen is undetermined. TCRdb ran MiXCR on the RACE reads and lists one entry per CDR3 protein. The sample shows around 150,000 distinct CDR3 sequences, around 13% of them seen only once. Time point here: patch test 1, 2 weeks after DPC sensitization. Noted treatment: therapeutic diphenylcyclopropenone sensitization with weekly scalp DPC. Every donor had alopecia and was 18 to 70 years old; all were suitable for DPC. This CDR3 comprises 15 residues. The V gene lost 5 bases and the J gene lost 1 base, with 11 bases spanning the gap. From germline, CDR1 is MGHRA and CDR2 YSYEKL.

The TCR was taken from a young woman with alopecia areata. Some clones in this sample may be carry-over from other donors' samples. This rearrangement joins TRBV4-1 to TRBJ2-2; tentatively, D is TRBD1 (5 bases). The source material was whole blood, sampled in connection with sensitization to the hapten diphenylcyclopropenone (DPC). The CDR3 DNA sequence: TGCGCCAGCAGCTACCGAACAGGGAACACCGGGGAGCTGTTTTTT. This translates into CASSYRTGNTGELFF.